Listed here is a single TCR beta chain. The antigen is unknown. This CDR3 spans 16 amino acids. V was pared by 3 bases and J by 2 bases, with 9 bases of the junction left unmatched. Germline loops: CDR1 LNHNV, CDR2 YYDKDF (reference sequence). The PCR had 60 Vbeta and 13 Jbeta primers. The table came from immunoSEQ multiplex PCR; TCRdb's copy has only in-frame clones and leaves some out. Among 90,000 to 110,000 clones listed, about 13% were seen once. The data derive from a study of cytomegalovirus exposure and HLA in healthy donors. Study-level points and caveats: The listing of 150 or so TCR beta chains classed them as cytomegalovirus-associated. Later examination showed HLA-associated TCR beta chains had greater clonal expansion than equally common others. By a later analysis, the bulk of CMV-associated TCR beta chains appeared HLA-restricted. V- and J-gene trimming in TCR beta was tied to a missense DCLRE1C variant by an analysis performed later.

The clonotype was recovered from a man aged 35 to 55 in good health and CMV-seropositive. The J gene is TRBJ1-1, the V gene TRBV15, with 7 bases identical to TRBD1. The sequenced sample was PBMCs. This CDR3 reads CATSRDYRGSNTEAFF. CDR3 DNA: TGTGCCACCAGCAGGGATTACAGGGGCAGCAACACTGAAGCTTTCTTT.